Listed below are T cell receptor beta chains from one sample, sequenced in a study of blood T cell repertoires in COVID-19. Profiling relied on immunoSEQ multiplex PCR, and the TCRdb table lists in-frame clones only, not all of them. The sample has roughly 180,000 clones; about 85% are singletons. The sample taken for sequencing was peripheral blood. The receptors originated from a man between 60 and 70 years old who had recovered from COVID-19. Each CDR3 is given with its conserved first and last residue. D genes are given only for firm matches. Clone size is stated in some rows and not others, as once, few, many or a class when expanded.

>-|TRBJ2-2|few|TRBV18
TGTGCCAGCTCGTTTGGAGGGCTAGACACCGGGGAGCTGTTTTTT
CASSFGGLDTGELFF
>-|TRBJ2-7|few|TRBV5-4
TGTGCCAGCAGCTTGGCTAGTCCCAGCTACGAGCAGTACTTC
CASSLASPSYEQYF
>TRBD1|TRBJ1-5|-|TRBV11-2
TGTGCCAGCAGCTTGGGGACAGGGTATAGCAATCAGCCCCAGCATTTT
CASSLGTGYSNQPQHF
>-|TRBJ1-5|few|TRBV2
TGTGCCAGCAGTGGAGGGATTAGCAATCAGCCCCAGCATTTT
CASSGGISNQPQHF
>TRBD2|TRBJ2-1|-|TRBV7-3
TGTGCCAGCAGCTTGGGACTAGCGGACAATGAGCAGTTCTTC
CASSLGLADNEQFF
>TRBD1|TRBJ2-5|-|TRBV7-2
TGTGCCAGCAGCCCACGCCTCTTTATCGGGACAGTCCAGGGAGAGACCCAGTACTTC
CASSPRLFIGTVQGETQYF
>-|TRBJ1-4|once|TRBV28
TGTGCCAGCACCTTGGGGGAGGCAACTAATGAAAAACTGTTTTTT
CASTLGEATNEKLFF
>-|TRBJ1-2|-|TRBV27
TGTGCCAGCAGTCCCCGAATCCCGACAAACACTAACTATGGCTACACCTTC
CASSPRIPTNTNYGYTF
>-|TRBJ1-4|-|TRBV5-1
TGCGCCAGCAGCCCGGGGGAGGATGAAAAACTGTTTTTT
CASSPGEDEKLFF
>-|TRBJ1-1|-|TRBV20-1
TGCAGTGCTAGTCACCCAGACAGAGCTGAAGCTTTCTTT
CSASHPDRAEAFF
>-|TRBJ1-5|few|TRBV7-8
TGTGCCAGCAGCAAGAGTAATAGCAATCAGCCCCAGCATTTT
CASSKSNSNQPQHF
>-|TRBJ1-4|-|TRBV19
TGTGCCAGTAGGCAACAAAGAACTAATGAAAAACTGTTTTTT
CASRQQRTNEKLFF
>-|TRBJ2-7|-|TRBV11-2
TGTGCCAGCAGCTTTTCTCGGGGTAGGGAGCAGTACTTC
CASSFSRGREQYF
>-|TRBJ1-2|few|TRBV6-2/TRBV6-3
TGTGCCAGCAGTTACTCGTGGGGCAGCTATGGCTACACCTTC
CASSYSWGSYGYTF
>TRBD1|TRBJ1-1|-|TRBV29-1
TGCAGCGTACCGGGGACAGGTTTCACTGAAGCTTTCTTT
CSVPGTGFTEAFF
>-|TRBJ2-7|-|TRBV6-5
TGTGCCAGCAGCCTGGGACATTCGAGCTCCTACGAGCAGTACTTC
CASSLGHSSSYEQYF
>-|TRBJ2-5|-|TRBV7-2
TGTGCCAGCAGCTTGGGCCAGGACAAGACCCAGTACTTC
CASSLGQDKTQYF
>-|TRBJ2-5|-|TRBV7-7
TGTGCTAGCACCTATGGCGGACCGGGGGAGACCCAGTACTTC
CASTYGGPGETQYF
>-|TRBJ2-3|-|TRBV7-2
TGTGCCAGCAGCCCAGGGGCGGGGGTCGGGGGTACGCAGTATTTT
CASSPGAGVGGTQYF
>TRBD2|TRBJ2-3|-|TRBV4-2
TGTGCCAGCAGTCCCATGCTCCCTAGCGGGGGGGCCAGGGATACGCAGTATTTT
CASSPMLPSGGARDTQYF
>-|TRBJ2-5|-|TRBV7-8
TGTGCCAGCAGCTTGTCGCGGAAAGAGACCCAGTACTTC
CASSLSRKETQYF
>-|TRBJ2-3|few|TRBV7-8
TGTGCCAGCAGCTTAGTCGTCTCTCAGGCAGATACGCAGTATTTT
CASSLVVSQADTQYF
>-|TRBJ2-7|-|TRBV5-6
TGTGCCAGCAGCTCTCTCGACGTCAACTCAGGGGACGAGCAGTACTTC
CASSSLDVNSGDEQYF
>-|TRBJ2-6|-|TRBV19
TGTGCCAGTACCGCTTTTGGTGAGTCTGGGGCCAACGTCCTGACTTTC
CASTAFGESGANVLTF
>TRBD2|TRBJ2-1|-|TRBV3-1/TRBV3-2
TGTGCCAGCAGCCACACGGCGGGGGGGATTATTGAGCAGTTCTTC
CASSHTAGGIIEQFF
>-|TRBJ1-1|-|TRBV11-1
TGTGCCAGCAGCTCGCAGTACGCTGAAGCTTTCTTT
CASSSQYAEAFF
>-|TRBJ1-1|-|TRBV27
TGTGCCAGCAGTTTATCGGGGGGAGTGAACACTGAAGCTTTCTTT
CASSLSGGVNTEAFF
>-|TRBJ2-6|-|TRBV18
TGTGCCAGCTCACCACGGGTATCAGGCTCTGGGGCCAACGTCCTGACTTTC
CASSPRVSGSGANVLTF
>-|TRBJ1-5|-|TRBV10-3
TGTGCCATCAGTGAGCGTCAGGGCAGCAATCAGCCCCAGCATTTT
CAISERQGSNQPQHF
>-|TRBJ1-5|-|TRBV7-2
TGTGCCAGCAGCTTAGCCCGGGGGAGCAATCAGCCCCAGCATTTT
CASSLARGSNQPQHF
>-|TRBJ1-1|-|TRBV18
TGTGCCAGCTCACCACGATACGGGGACACTGAAGCTTTCTTT
CASSPRYGDTEAFF
>-|TRBJ2-1|-|TRBV2
TGTGCCAGCAAACTGGGACTGGATGCCCTTCCGTTCTTC
CASKLGLDALPFF